Given below is one T cell receptor (beta chain) in context. Its target is not known. Treatment here: roughly 10-day PBMC culture with coronavirus spike peptide pools or control peptides (ViraFEST assay). Cultured CD4+ T cell DNA was sequenced using the Oncomine TCR Beta short-read assay. TCRdb ran MiXCR on the PCR reads and lists one entry per CDR3 protein. The table has 3,500 to 5,000 distinct CDR3 sequences, roughly a fifth seen once. The data derive from a study of vaccination and CD4 T cells after COVID-19. Germline values: CDR1 MGHRA, CDR2 YSYEKL. V shed 3 bases and J 4 bases; nucleotides not matched to a gene: 2. This CDR3 comprises 13 residues.

The sample comprised CD4+ T cells from blood, cultured in vitro. This sequence was found in a human donor who had recovered from COVID-19. V is TRBV4-1 and J is TRBJ1-2; 7 bases line up with TRBD1. CDR3 amino acids: CASSQQGGYGYTF. The CDR3, as DNA: TGCGCCAGCAGCCAGCAGGGGGGCTATGGCTACACCTTC.